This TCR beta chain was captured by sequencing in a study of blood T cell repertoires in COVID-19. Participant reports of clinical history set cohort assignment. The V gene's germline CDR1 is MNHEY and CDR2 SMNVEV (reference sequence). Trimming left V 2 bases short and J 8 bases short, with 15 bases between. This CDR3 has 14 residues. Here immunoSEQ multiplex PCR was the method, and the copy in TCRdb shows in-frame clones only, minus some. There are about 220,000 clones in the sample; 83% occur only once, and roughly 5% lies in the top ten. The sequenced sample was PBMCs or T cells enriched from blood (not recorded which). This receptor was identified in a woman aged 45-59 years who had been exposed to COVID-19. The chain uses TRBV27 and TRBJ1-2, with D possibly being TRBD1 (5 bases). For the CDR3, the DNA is TGTGCCAGCAGTTTAAGGGGTGGGGTGGAAGGCTACACCTTC. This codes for CASSLRGGVEGYTF.